The rows below give T cell receptor beta chains drawn from one sample of a study of post-analysis software for immune sequencing data. TCRdb re-derived calls from the PCR reads in MiXCR, one entry per CDR3 protein. The sample shows under 650,000 distinct CDR3 sequences, 44% of them seen only once. The material sequenced was blood. These receptors were obtained from a girl aged 10-17 years with multiple sclerosis. Both conserved end residues are part of each CDR3. A D gene is named only where the DNA matches it firmly. Not all rows give a size; the values are once, few, many and, for expanded clones, a class.

TRBV12-3/TRBV12-4	NA	TRBJ1-1	NA	CASGLSTAGTEAFF	TGTGCCAGCGGGTTATCAACTGCGGGCACTGAAGCTTTCTTT
TRBV4-1	NA	TRBJ1-5	NA	CASSQPTGRGQPQHF	TGCGCCAGCAGCCAACCGACAGGACGCGGTCAGCCCCAGCATTTT
TRBV7-2	TRBD2	TRBJ2-3	NA	CASATSGTSTDTQYF	TGTGCCAGCGCGACTAGCGGCACTAGCACAGATACGCAGTATTTT
TRBV6-4	TRBD2	TRBJ2-3	few	CASSELAGPTDTQYF	TGTGCCAGCAGTGAACTAGCGGGGCCCACAGATACGCAGTATTTT
TRBV5-1	NA	TRBJ2-6	NA	CASSPDPVGSGANVRTF	NA
TRBV12-3/TRBV12-4	TRBD2	TRBJ2-1	NA	CASSLGTSGSNFNEQFF	TGTGCCAGCAGTTTAGGGACTAGCGGGAGTAATTTCAATGAGCAGTTCTTC
TRBV5-1	NA	TRBJ2-1	NA	CASSSTFLDADEQFF	TGCGCCAGCAGCTCGACCTTTTTGGACGCGGATGAGCAGTTCTTC
TRBV12-3/TRBV12-4	NA	TRBJ2-1	NA	CASSPPQNEQFF	TGTGCCAGCAGCCCCCCACAGAATGAGCAGTTCTTC
TRBV10-3	NA	TRBJ2-1	NA	CASRDPSGRDYNEQFF	TGTGCCAGCCGCGATCCCTCGGGACGAGACTACAATGAGCAGTTCTTC
TRBV6-2/TRBV6-3	TRBD1	TRBJ2-7	few	CASATETGYHEQYF	TGTGCCAGCGCCACCGAGACAGGGTACCACGAGCAGTACTTC
TRBV12-3/TRBV12-4	TRBD1	TRBJ1-5	NA	CASSFRTGGQPQHF	TGTGCCAGCAGTTTTCGAACAGGGGGTCAGCCCCAGCATTTT
TRBV4-1	NA	TRBJ2-3	once	CASSQEWGSQGFTDTQYF	TGCGCCAGCAGCCAAGAATGGGGTAGTCAGGGATTCACAGATACGCAGTATTTT
TRBV28	NA	TRBJ1-2	NA	CASTARQENYGYTF	TGTGCCAGCACTGCGCGACAGGAGAACTATGGCTACACCTTC
TRBV12-3/TRBV12-4	NA	TRBJ2-1	NA	CASSLWLHNLYNEQFF	TGTGCCAGCAGTTTATGGCTCCACAACCTATACAATGAGCAGTTCTTC
TRBV4-2	NA	TRBJ2-3	NA	CASSHARRADTQYF	TGTGCCAGCAGCCATGCGAGAAGGGCAGATACGCAGTATTTT
TRBV6-6	NA	TRBJ1-4	NA	CASSYPDSATNEKLFF	TGTGCCAGCAGTTACCCCGACAGTGCAACTAATGAAAAACTGTTTTTT
TRBV10-3	TRBD1	TRBJ1-1	NA	CAISATGQVAEAFF	TGTGCCATCAGTGCCACGGGACAGGTGGCTGAAGCTTTCTTT
TRBV27	TRBD1	TRBJ2-7	few	CASSLYRDRGTEQYF	TGTGCCAGCAGTCTTTACCGGGACAGGGGAACCGAGCAGTACTTC
TRBV3-1	NA	TRBJ2-7	few	CASSYDGVEQYF	TGTGCCAGCAGCTACGACGGGGTCGAGCAGTACTTC
TRBV20-1	NA	TRBJ2-5	NA	CSAAPGPLKETQYF	TGCAGTGCGGCCCCGGGACCTCTGAAAGAGACCCAGTACTTC
TRBV5-8	NA	TRBJ2-7	NA	CAIPLTVSYEQYF	TGTGCCATCCCCCTGACAGTCTCCTACGAGCAGTACTTC
TRBV3-1	NA	TRBJ2-7	many	CASSQEGGYEQYF	TGTGCCAGCAGCCAAGAGGGAGGCTACGAGCAGTACTTC
TRBV10-3	TRBD1	TRBJ1-2	once	CAISPGTDAYGYTF	TGTGCCATCAGTCCAGGGACAGACGCTTATGGCTACACCTTC
TRBV6-5	TRBD1	TRBJ2-1	few	CASSRDRNYNEQFF	TGTGCCAGCAGCCGGGACAGGAACTACAATGAGCAGTTCTTC
TRBV12-3/TRBV12-4	NA	TRBJ2-1	few	CASSPLRWNEQFF	TGTGCCAGCAGCCCCTTACGGTGGAATGAGCAGTTCTTC
TRBV27	NA	TRBJ1-2	NA	CASGGLEGRGYTF	TGTGCCAGCGGCGGACTGGAGGGGCGAGGCTACACCTTC
TRBV6-5	NA	TRBJ2-1	NA	CASSYGRWLNNEQFF	TGTGCCAGCAGTTACGGGAGGTGGCTAAACAATGAGCAGTTCTTC
TRBV5-6	NA	TRBJ2-7	few	CASSLATGIEQYF	TGTGCCAGCAGCTTGGCCACAGGCATCGAGCAGTACTTC
TRBV27	NA	TRBJ1-2	NA	CATRVDTNYGYTF	TGTGCCACCAGAGTAGATACCAACTATGGCTACACCTTC
TRBV6-4	NA	TRBJ2-1	few	CASSYAGQASEQFF	TGTGCCAGCAGTTACGCGGGGCAAGCTAGTGAGCAGTTCTTC
TRBV3-1	TRBD2	TRBJ2-3	NA	CASSHGLGADTQYF	TGTGCCAGCAGCCACGGACTAGGGGCAGATACGCAGTATTTT
TRBV6-1	NA	TRBJ2-5	few	CASSDPREYQETQYF	TGTGCCAGCAGTGACCCGAGGGAGTACCAAGAGACCCAGTACTTC
TRBV29-1	NA	TRBJ2-7	NA	CGVEEGRPAAQYF	TGCGGCGTTGAAGAAGGCCGACCAGCGGCCCAGTACTTC
TRBV20-1	NA	TRBJ1-4	NA	CSARRRGTNEKLFF	TGCAGTGCTAGGCGTCGGGGAACTAATGAAAAACTGTTTTTT
TRBV5-1	NA	TRBJ1-1	NA	CASSFIDRTEAFF	TGCGCCAGCAGCTTTATCGATAGGACTGAAGCTTTCTTT
TRBV7-2	NA	TRBJ1-1	NA	CASSLRNGNTGAFF	TGTGCCAGCAGCTTAAGGAACGGGAACACTGGAGCTTTCTTT
TRBV6-5	NA	TRBJ2-1	NA	CASMTVAYNEQFF	TGTGCCAGCATGACAGTTGCCTACAATGAGCAGTTCTTC
TRBV7-9	TRBD2	TRBJ2-7	NA	CASTRLVIAGSYEQYF	TGTGCCAGCACCCGGCTTGTAATAGCGGGAAGCTACGAGCAGTACTTC
TRBV6-5	NA	TRBJ2-1	once	CASSPRQSYNEQFF	TGTGCCAGCAGTCCCAGACAGAGCTACAATGAGCAGTTCTTC
TRBV20-1	NA	TRBJ2-1	few	CSADMTLYNEQFF	TGCAGCGCAGACATGACCCTCTACAATGAGCAGTTCTTC
TRBV5-1	NA	TRBJ2-5	NA	CASSLWKEVGETQYF	TGCGCCAGCAGCTTGTGGAAGGAAGTAGGAGAGACCCAGTACTTC
TRBV5-1	TRBD1	TRBJ1-1	few	CASSQGQGGDEAFF	TGCGCCAGCAGTCAAGGACAGGGCGGGGATGAAGCTTTCTTT
TRBV10-3	TRBD2	TRBJ2-3	few	CAIFGSSGGADTQYF	TGTGCCATCTTCGGTTCTAGCGGGGGGGCAGATACGCAGTATTTT
TRBV12-3/TRBV12-4	NA	TRBJ2-1	few	CASSADRIYNEQFF	TGTGCCAGCAGTGCCGACAGAATCTACAATGAGCAGTTCTTC
TRBV6-4	TRBD1	TRBJ2-3	NA	CASSADRGDPDTQYF	TGTGCCAGCAGTGCCGACAGGGGTGATCCAGATACGCAGTATTTT
TRBV28	NA	TRBJ1-1	NA	CASGRAQLPEAFF	TGTGCCAGCGGCCGGGCCCAGCTCCCTGAAGCTTTCTTT
TRBV7-8	TRBD2	TRBJ2-1	NA	CASSFDPGTNYNEPFF	TGTGCCAGCAGCTTCGATCCCGGGACTAACTACAATGAGCCGTTCTTC
TRBV29-1	NA	TRBJ1-2	few	CSVDSSNYGYTF	TGCAGCGTTGACTCGTCAAACTATGGCTACACCTTC
TRBV24-1	TRBD2	TRBJ2-1	NA	CATSDAGTSNYNEQFF	TGTGCCACCAGTGATGCCGGGACTAGTAACTACAATGAGCAGTTCTTC
TRBV5-1	NA	TRBJ2-2	NA	CASGRTASLANTGERFF	TGCGCCAGCGGAAGGACAGCCTCCCTCGCGAACACCGGGGAGCGGTTTTTT
TRBV27	NA	TRBJ2-7	NA	CASGPSSYEQYF	TGTGCAAGCGGCCCGAGCTCCTACGAGCAGTACTTC
TRBV20-1	TRBD2	TRBJ2-3	NA	CSALLANTDTQYF	TGCAGTGCCCTACTAGCGAACACAGATACGCAGTATTTT